This T cell receptor beta chain was recovered during a study of T-cell reconstitution after alpha-beta-depleted transplantation in children. Trimming took 0 bases from V and 5 from J, leaving 17 bases between them. CDR3 size: 18 residues. CDR1 is MGHRA, CDR2 YSYEKL, per germline. Study results and limitations: At one year after transplant, newly produced T cells mostly accounted for T-cell counts and diversity. The origin of alpha-beta T cells about two months after transplant was reportedly several hundred expanded graft clones.

This clonotype was seen a handful of times. The antigen is unknown. Unique molecular identifiers featured in how the TCRbeta library was prepared. Using its own MiXCR run on the PCR reads, TCRdb lists one record per CDR3 protein. This sample has more than 200,000 distinct CDR3 sequences; over 20% occur once, and the top ten carry roughly 2.6%. This sample comprised PBMCs, obtained before TCRalphabeta/CD19-depleted stem cell transplant. The V and J genes are TRBV4-1 and TRBJ2-6; D remains ambiguous. The clonotype was recovered from a girl under 10 years old with Fanconi anemia, due to receive a stem cell transplant. The CDR3 nucleotides read TGCGCCAGCAGCCAAGATACAACGCGGAAGGGCAGGGCCAACGTCCTGACTTTC. Translated, it gives CASSQDTTRKGRANVLTF.